This entry lists 10 T cell receptor beta chains sequenced from one sample in a study of PD-1 blockade in classical Hodgkin lymphoma. Time point described: cycle 4 day 1 (C4D1), after 6 weeks of nivolumab. Every single patient, without exception, relapsed after autologous stem cell transplantation, and brentuximab vedotin exposure varied. Sequencing was performed with immunoSEQ multiplex PCR; in TCRdb, only in-frame clones are kept and a portion is missing. This sample yields tens of thousands of clones, of which around 80% are seen a single time; about 39% belongs to the top ten. Material: peripheral blood mononuclear cells (PBMCs), obtained before the fourth cycle of nivolumab. All receptors come from a human donor with classical Hodgkin lymphoma.

This clone was recorded a few times. The J gene is TRBJ1-1, the V gene TRBV5-6, with a tentative D call TRBD1 (5 bases). V lost 5 bases, J lost 1 base, and 9 bases lay in between. The germline gives CDR1 SGHDT, CDR2 YYEEEE. CDR3 size: 13 residues. This CDR3 is CASRLTANTEAFF. CDR3 bases: TGTGCCAGCAGGCTGACAGCGAACACTGAAGCTTTCTTT.

The chain combines TRBV15 with TRBJ2-5; the match to TRBD2 covers 7 bases. The CDR3 spans 17 residues. Germline CDR1 is LNHNV and CDR2 is YYDKDF (reference sequence). J lost 2 bases, V lost 1 base, and 10 bases had no gene match. The CDR3 reads CATSRVRLADPQETQYF. The CDR3 DNA reads as TGTGCCACCAGCAGAGTTAGGCTAGCGGACCCTCAAGAGACCCAGTACTTC.

This clone was seen only a few times. This sequence joins TRBV7-9 and TRBJ1-2, with a possible D match to TRBD1 (6 bases). V gave up 4 bases and J gave up 4 bases, with 13 bases separating them. Germline V gives CDR1 SEHNR, CDR2 FQNEAQ (reference sequence). CDR3 size: 14 residues. CDR3 in DNA: TGTGCCAGCAGCTCAGCGGGACAAAGCTATGGCTACACCTTC. Protein: CASSSAGQSYGYTF.

J is TRBJ2-6 and V is TRBV7-2; no clear D. The CDR3 length is 15 residues. Per germline, CDR1 SGHTA and CDR2 FQGNSA. V was trimmed by 1 base and J by 4 bases, leaving 8 bases between them. The CDR3 nucleotides read TGTGCCAGCAGCTTAGTGGCTTCAGGGGCCAACGTCCTGACTTTC. This translates into CASSLVASGANVLTF. Variable domain in full (rest from reference TRBV7-2 and TRBJ2-6): GAGVSQSPSNKVTEKGKDVELRCDPISGHTALYWYRQSLGQGLEFLIYFQGNSAPDKSGLPSDRFSAERTGGSVSTLTIQRTQQEDSAVYLCASSLVASGANVLTFGAGSRLTVL.

This clone was observed a handful of times. The CDR3 protein is CASSVLGQQKGGNQPQHF. CDR3 coding DNA: TGTGCCAGCAGCGTTTTGGGGCAGCAAAAGGGCGGCAATCAGCCCCAGCATTTT. The J gene is TRBJ1-5, the V gene TRBV9, with D perhaps TRBD1 (5 bases). V was clipped by 2 bases and J by 2 bases, with 20 bases between them. This CDR3 contains 18 residues. The germline V gene has CDR1 SGDLS and CDR2 YYNGEE.

The chain carries TRBV5-4 and TRBJ1-5, with 7 bases lining up with TRBD1. The V gene's germline CDR1 is SGHNT and CDR2 YYREEE (reference sequence). Unmatched junction bases numbered 7, after V lost 3 bases and J lost 4 bases. The CDR3 extends over 15 amino acids. Written as DNA, the CDR3 is TGTGCCAGCAGCTCAACAGGGGAGAGAAATCAGCCCCAGCATTTT. Translated: CASSSTGERNQPQHF.

The rearrangement joins TRBV4-2 to TRBJ1-5; D gene uncertain. The V and J ends lost 1 base and 5 bases respectively, with 6 bases between them. The CDR3 consists of 13 residues. CDR1 LGHNA and CDR2 YNFKEQ come from the germline V gene. CDR3 nucleotide sequence: TGTGCCAGCAGCCAAGGGTTGTATCAGCCCCAGCATTTT. Its protein is CASSQGLYQPQHF.

This sequence joins TRBV11-3 and TRBJ1-2; the D is unclear. This CDR3 region has 15 residues. CDR1 is SGHNT, CDR2 YENEEA, per germline. The ends were cut back, 4 bases at V and 0 bases at J, with 12 bases in the middle. The CDR3: CASSSALAPNYGYTF. The CDR3 DNA reads TGTGCCAGCAGCTCCGCACTGGCCCCTAACTATGGCTACACCTTC.

V and J are TRBV28 and TRBJ1-4; 8 bases align to TRBD1. This CDR3 is built from 14 residues. Germline CDR1 and CDR2: MDHEN and SYDVKM. V lost 3 bases and J lost 7; bases outside the gene matches: 4. The CDR3 DNA sequence: TGTGCCAGCAGTTTGCACACAGGGGGTGAAAAACTGTTTTTT. Translating gives CASSLHTGGEKLFF. The entire variable domain, with the rest obtained from reference TRBV28 and TRBJ1-4, is as follows: DVKVTQSSRYLVKRTGEKVFLECVQDMDHENMFWYRQDPGLGLRLIYFSYDVKMKEKGDIPEGYSVSREKKERFSLILESASTNQTSMYLCASSLHTGGEKLFFGSGTQLSVL.

The chain is built from TRBV11-2 and TRBJ2-1; no definite D call. V gave up 0 bases and J gave up 3 bases, with 9 bases separating them. CDR3 length: 15 amino acids. Germline CDR1 reads SGHAT; CDR2 reads FQNNGV. In DNA, the CDR3 is TGTGCCAGCAGCTTAGATCTAGACAACTACAATGAGCAGTTCTTC. It codes for CASSLDLDNYNEQFF.